Each of the 13 T cell receptor beta chains below was sequenced from the same sample in a study of T cell responses to AZD1222 COVID-19 vaccine. Data came from immunoSEQ multiplex PCR; TCRdb stores just in-frame clones and leaves some out. Of roughly 120,000 clones listed, roughly 84% were seen once; the top ten hold under 20%. Sequenced here: peripheral blood, sampled 28 days after the second AZD1222 dose. Every receptor here comes from an adult who received the AZD1222 COVID-19 vaccine.

J is TRBJ1-2 and V is TRBV30, with 10 positions matching TRBD1. Looked up from germline, CDR1 is GTSNPN and CDR2 is SVGIG (reference sequence). V trimming: 7 bases; J trimming: 4 bases; junction bases outside the gene matches: 9. The CDR3 totals 14 residues. CDR3 protein: CASIGTGDSYGYTF. CDR3 in DNA: TGTGCCTCCATTGGGACAGGGGACTCCTATGGCTACACCTTC.

The chain recombines TRBV6-5 with TRBJ1-2; no reliable D call. Germline V gene sequence: CDR1 MNHEY, CDR2 SVGAGI. The V end was cut by 6 bases, the J end by 5 bases, with 10 bases between. The CDR3 is 12 amino acids. The CDR3: CASRAPEYGYTF. The DNA of the CDR3 is TGTGCCAGCAGGGCCCCAGAGTATGGCTACACCTTC.

The rearrangement joins TRBV27 to TRBJ2-1; D may be TRBD1 or TRBD2 (6 bases each). Looked up from germline, CDR1 is MNHEY and CDR2 is SMNVEV (reference sequence). This CDR3 has 14 residues. V lost 5 bases and J 2 bases, leaving 10 bases between the germline ends. The DNA of the CDR3 is TGTGCCAGCAGTACCGGGGGCACCTACAATGAGCAGTTCTTC. Amino acids: CASSTGGTYNEQFF.

The rearrangement links TRBV7-9 to TRBJ1-2; D is possibly TRBD1 (6 bases). Germline CDR1 is SEHNR and CDR2 is FQNEAQ (reference sequence). V was trimmed by 2 bases and J by 4 bases, leaving 17 bases between them. The CDR3 loop spans 16 amino acids. The chain's CDR3 is CASSLSRSGGGYGYTF. CDR3 sequence (DNA): TGTGCCAGCAGCTTATCGAGGTCTGGAGGGGGCTATGGCTACACCTTC.

The V call is TRBV20-1, the J call TRBJ1-4; D is uncertain. Germline-derived CDR1 and CDR2 are DFQATT and SNEGSKA (reference sequence). This CDR3 contains 10 residues. The V and J ends lost 7 bases and 6 bases respectively, with 6 bases between them. The CDR3 reads CSVSDEKLFF. The CDR3 coding sequence is TGCAGTGTTTCCGATGAAAAACTGTTTTTT.

This clone was observed a handful of times. The gene calls are TRBV7-2 and TRBJ1-6; D is ambiguous. The CDR3 has 14 amino acids. Deletions cut 3 bases from V and 7 bases from J, with 10 bases between. Germline CDR1 reads SGHTA; CDR2 reads FQGNSA. In DNA, the CDR3 is TGTGCCAGCAGCTTCCGAGAGCCGAATTCACCCCTCCACTTT. Its protein is CASSFREPNSPLHF.

This chain uses TRBV7-2 with TRBJ1-2; 8 bases are a match to TRBD1. V gave up 5 bases and J gave up 0 bases; unmatched junction bases: 8. Germline values: CDR1 SGHTA, CDR2 FQGNSA. The CDR3 consists of 16 residues. For the CDR3, the DNA is TGTGCCAGCAGCCTTCTGGACAGGGCAGCTAACTATGGCTACACCTTC. This gives the protein CASSLLDRAANYGYTF.

The chain carries TRBV7-6 and TRBJ2-6, with TRBD2 identical over 7 bases. The CDR3 spans 16 residues. Germline CDR1 reads SGHVS; CDR2 reads FNYEAQ. V lost 7 bases to trimming and J lost 0 bases; unmatched junction nucleotides: 6. The chain's CDR3 is CASTPSGGSGANVLTF. The DNA for the CDR3 is TGTGCCAGCACCCCATCGGGGGGCTCTGGGGCCAACGTCCTGACTTTC. Drawing the rest from reference TRBV7-6 and TRBJ2-6, the complete variable domain is GAGVSQSPRYKVTKRGQDVALRCDPISGHVSLYWYRQALGQGPEFLTYFNYEAQQDKSGLPNDRFSAERPEGSISTLTIQRTEQRDSAMYRCASTPSGGSGANVLTFGAGSRLTVL.

The V gene is TRBV19, the J gene TRBJ2-2; D is uncertain. The V end lost 3 bases, the J end lost 8 bases, and 13 bases lay between the germline ends. This CDR3 contains 14 residues. Germline values: CDR1 LNHDA, CDR2 SQIVND (reference sequence). The CDR3 DNA reads as TGTGCCAGTAGTATTGTGCAGAACGGGGGGGAGCTGTTTTTT. It is translated as CASSIVQNGGELFF. Using reference TRBV19 and TRBJ2-2 for the parts outside the CDR3, the full variable domain is DGGITQSPKYLFRKEGQNVTLSCEQNLNHDAMYWYRQDPGQGLRLIYYSQIVNDFQKGDIAEGYSVSREKKESFPLTVTSAQKNPTAFYLCASSIVQNGGELFFGEGSRLTVL.

This chain uses TRBV4-1 with TRBJ1-6; possible D gene TRBD1, 5 bases. There are 14 residues in the CDR3. V was shortened by 2 bases and J by 13 bases, with 15 bases between the two germline ends. The germline V gene encodes CDR1 MGHRA and CDR2 YSYEKL. The CDR3 spells CASSQTLDPGPLHF. In nucleotides, the CDR3 is TGCGCCAGCAGCCAAACCTTGGACCCAGGGCCCCTCCACTTT.

V and J are TRBV3-1 (or the pseudogene TRBV3-2) and TRBJ2-1; 14 positions agree with TRBD2. The junction had 18 bases not matched to a gene; V was cut back by 5 bases and J by 15 bases. Germline CDR1 reads LGHDT; CDR2 reads YNNKEL (reference sequence). This CDR3 has 17 residues. CDR3 in amino acids: CASSARTGTSGGLRGFF. For the CDR3, the DNA is TGTGCCAGCAGCGCTCGAACCGGGACTAGCGGGGGCCTACGAGGGTTCTTC.

The chain couples TRBV6-2 or TRBV6-3 to TRBJ2-4; D remains ambiguous. This CDR3 comprises 13 residues. Looked up from germline, CDR1 is MNHEY and CDR2 is SVGEGT. The germline V and J ends were trimmed by 6 bases and 1 base, with 7 bases remaining between them. CDR3 nucleotides: TGTGCCAGCAGCCTAGGGGCCAAAAACATTCAGTACTTC. It encodes CASSLGAKNIQYF.

This rearrangement joins TRBV19 to TRBJ1-2, with D perhaps TRBD1 (5 bases). The CDR3 spans 14 residues. Between the trimmed V and J ends, which lost 6 bases and 3 bases, there was a span of 14 bases. Germline V gives CDR1 LNHDA, CDR2 SQIVND (reference sequence). The CDR3 loop is CASSEQTTDYGYTF. The DNA for the CDR3 is TGTGCCAGTAGCGAACAGACGACAGACTATGGCTACACCTTC. The whole variable domain, remainder taken from reference TRBV19 and TRBJ1-2, is DGGITQSPKYLFRKEGQNVTLSCEQNLNHDAMYWYRQDPGQGLRLIYYSQIVNDFQKGDIAEGYSVSREKKESFPLTVTSAQKNPTAFYLCASSEQTTDYGYTFGSGTRLTVV.